Following are 8 T cell receptor beta chains from one sample sequenced in a study of T cell responses to AZD1222 COVID-19 vaccine (dated by TCRdb to the early 2020s). The receptor library was made with the immunoSEQ multiplex PCR assay. The immuneACCESS repertoire file appears here via TCRdb, limited to in-frame rearrangements. These files lack a portion of the clones; in checked studies, under half of the deficit traces to unresolved V genes, and the cause of the others is not known. The sample has 100,000 to 150,000 clones on record, approximately 89% of them singletons. Around 4.4% of the sample rests with the top ten. The time point label on this specimen signifies: about 28 days (+/-7) after the second vaccine dose. Sequences were derived from peripheral blood, sampled 28 days after the second AZD1222 dose. The receptors shown here come from an adult who received the AZD1222 COVID-19 vaccine.

Here the CDR3 DNA reads TGCGCCAGCAGTGGTGCCCCCCCTTCGACAGATACGCAGTATTTT. Protein: CASSGAPPSTDTQYF. This sequence joins TRBV10-1 and TRBJ2-3; D unresolved. CDR3 size: 15 residues. Germline assignment: CDR1 WNHNN and CDR2 SYGVQD (reference sequence). The V gene lost 4 bases and the J gene lost 3 bases, with 14 bases spanning the gap.

The chain links TRBV29-1 to TRBJ1-2; TRBD1 matches 7 bases. With V trimmed by 6 bases and J by 6 bases, 4 bases remained unmatched. The germline V gene encodes CDR1 SQVTM and CDR2 ANQGSEA. CDR3 length: 11 amino acids. The CDR3 loop reads CSVDRVNGYTF. The CDR3, as DNA: TGCAGCGTCGACAGGGTTAATGGCTACACCTTC.

This clone was recorded only once. The chain uses TRBV7-8 and TRBJ1-5; D might be TRBD1 (6 bases). Germline V lookup: CDR1 SGHVS, CDR2 FQNEAQ. Trimming took off 2 bases at V and 3 bases at J, with 20 bases between the two ends. The CDR3 has 18 amino acids. CDR3 DNA: TGTGCCAGCAGCTTATCAGCCCGGTCACAGGGCCTCAATCAGCCCCAGCATTTT. It is translated as CASSLSARSQGLNQPQHF.

The chain links TRBV5-1 to TRBJ2-3; D possibly uses TRBD1 or TRBD2 (7 bases each). CDR3 length: 16 residues. Germline loops: CDR1 SGHRS, CDR2 YFSETQ. V lost 3 bases and J lost 2, with 16 bases in between. The chain's CDR3 is CASSSLTGRVTDTQYF. In nucleotides, the CDR3 is TGCGCCAGCAGCTCCCTGACAGGGAGGGTCACAGATACGCAGTATTTT.

The chain links TRBV15 to TRBJ1-5; no definite D call. Trimming shortened V by 1 base and J by 0 bases, and 13 bases separated the two germline ends. The CDR3 spans 17 residues. CDR1 and CDR2 (germline): LNHNV, YYDKDF (reference sequence). CDR3 in amino acids: CATSRGHGSDSNQPQHF. The CDR3 coding sequence is TGTGCCACCAGCAGAGGCCATGGGTCCGATAGCAATCAGCCCCAGCATTTT.

This chain links TRBV10-1 with TRBJ1-6; D might be TRBD1 (6 bases). The CDR3 is 17 amino acids. Trimming took off 11 bases at V and 0 bases at J, with 20 bases between the two ends. CDR1 WNHNN and CDR2 SYGVQD come from the germline V gene (reference sequence). This CDR3 is CAPTGAGANSYNSPLHF. In DNA, the CDR3 is TGCGCCCCCACGGGCGCGGGGGCGAACTCCTATAATTCACCCCTCCACTTT.

The rearrangement joins TRBV7-2 to TRBJ2-7, with D hard to call. V was shortened by 3 bases and J by 3 bases, with 9 bases between the two germline ends. The CDR3 extends over 13 amino acids. CDR1 SGHTA and CDR2 FQGNSA come from the germline V gene. The CDR3 region has the DNA TGTGCCAGCAGCTTGGGCCCGGGCTACGAGCAGTACTTC. It encodes CASSLGPGYEQYF.

The J gene is TRBJ2-5, the V gene TRBV10-3; D is undetermined. Germline loops: CDR1 ENHRY, CDR2 SYGVKD. Between the trimmed V and J ends, which lost 2 bases and 2 bases, there was a span of 9 bases. CDR3 size: 14 residues. The CDR3 DNA sequence: TGTGCCATCAGTGAGGTCAGCAGACAAGAGACCCAGTACTTC. Translation gives CAISEVSRQETQYF.